Presented here are 30 T cell receptor beta chains from one specimen sequenced in a study of blood T cell repertoires in COVID-19. Data came from immunoSEQ multiplex PCR; TCRdb stores just in-frame clones and leaves some out. The repertoire holds around 83,000 clones, with more than 75% as singletons. Input material: peripheral blood. Every receptor here comes from a woman in her seventies with acute or convalescent COVID-19.

The chain uses TRBV10-2 and TRBJ2-2; possible D gene TRBD2, 6 bases. This CDR3 spans 16 amino acids. Germline V gene sequence: CDR1 WSHSY, CDR2 SAAADI. V was clipped by 3 bases and J by 6 bases, with 17 bases between them. CDR3 DNA sequence: TGCGCCAGCAGTGATGGGAGGCCAGGAAATCCCGGGGAGCTGTTTTTT. Protein product: CASSDGRPGNPGELFF.

The chain links TRBV19 to TRBJ1-5; D not resolved. Germline loops: CDR1 LNHDA, CDR2 SQIVND (reference sequence). The V and J ends lost 2 bases and 4 bases respectively, with 6 bases between them. The CDR3 runs to 13 residues. This chain's CDR3 is CASSISGNQPQHF. The CDR3 nucleotides are TGTGCCAGTAGTATATCGGGGAATCAGCCCCAGCATTTT.

The gene calls are TRBV30 and TRBJ1-1; 10 bases map to TRBD1. Germline V gives CDR1 GTSNPN, CDR2 SVGIG (reference sequence). The CDR3 runs to 16 residues. J was trimmed by 0 bases and V by 2 bases; bases with no gene match: 6. The CDR3 sequence is CAWSRGDRGMNTEAFF. The CDR3 DNA sequence: TGTGCCTGGAGTAGAGGGGACAGGGGCATGAACACTGAAGCTTTCTTT.

The V gene is TRBV24-1, the J gene TRBJ2-5, with TRBD2 as a possible D gene (6 bases). V lost 5 bases to trimming and J lost 0 bases, with 12 bases between them. The CDR3 is 15 amino acids. Germline assignment: CDR1 KGHDR and CDR2 SFDVKD. The CDR3 coding sequence is TGTGCCACCAGTGGGAGGGATCTGTACCAAGAGACCCAGTACTTC. This gives the protein CATSGRDLYQETQYF.

The DNA of the CDR3 is TGTGCCAGCAGCTACGATTGGGCGGGCCCCCAGCATTTT. This encodes CASSYDWAGPQHF. The J gene is TRBJ1-5, the V gene TRBV14; D uncertain. Deletions cut 5 bases from V and 10 bases from J, with 15 bases between. Germline V CDR1 and CDR2: SGHDN, FVKESK. The CDR3 has 13 residues.

V usage is TRBV28 and J usage is TRBJ2-3, with D possibly TRBD1 on 5 matching bases. Germline V gives CDR1 MDHEN, CDR2 SYDVKM. CDR3 size: 16 residues. The V and J ends lost 3 bases and 0 bases respectively, with 13 bases between them. CDR3 in amino acids: CASSLSPGFSTDTQYF. DNA for the CDR3: TGTGCCAGCAGTTTGTCCCCAGGGTTTAGCACAGATACGCAGTATTTT.

DNA of the CDR3: TGTGCCACCAGTCAGGGCAGGGGTCAAGAGACCCAGTACTTC. Its protein is CATSQGRGQETQYF. The rearrangement links TRBV24-1 to TRBJ2-5, with D perhaps TRBD1 (6 bases). There are 14 residues in the CDR3. Per germline, CDR1 KGHDR and CDR2 SFDVKD. V was clipped by 6 bases and J by 2 bases, with 12 bases between them.

This clone was seen more than once but under ten times. The chain joins TRBV6-4 to TRBJ1-2; D uncertain. This CDR3 is 13 amino acids long. V lost 3 bases and J 4 bases, leaving 9 bases between the germline ends. Germline V gene data show CDR1 as MRHNA and CDR2 as SNTAGT. CDR3 DNA sequence: TGTGCCAGCAGTGATGGGAGCTCCTATGGCTACACCTTC. Amino acid sequence: CASSDGSSYGYTF.

This chain joins TRBV7-8 and TRBJ1-1, with 8 nucleotides matching TRBD1. J was trimmed by 6 bases and V by 6 bases; bases with no gene match: 9. The CDR3 totals 14 residues. The germline V gene encodes CDR1 SGHVS and CDR2 FQNEAQ. The CDR3 DNA sequence: TGTGCCAGCAGAAGTCAGGGGGCTGAATCTGAAGCTTTCTTT. Translating it yields CASRSQGAESEAFF.

The rearrangement links TRBV1 to TRBJ2-7; the tabulated D call, TRBD1, remains unverified against the DNA. TRBV1 is a recognized pseudogene. CDR3 length equals 16 residues. CDR3 protein: CTSSQERDQGVDEQYV. For the CDR3, the DNA is TGCACCAGCAGCCAAGAAAGAGACCAGGGCGTCGACGAGCAGTACGTC.

The count of this clone is one. The chain is built from TRBV5-1 and TRBJ2-5; 7 nucleotides match TRBD1. CDR3 size: 14 residues. Germline loops: CDR1 SGHRS, CDR2 YFSETQ. The V gene end was trimmed by 0 bases and the J gene end by 5 bases; junction bases not matched to a gene: 4. As DNA, the CDR3 is TGCGCCAGCAGCTTGGACGACAGGGTTGAGACCCAGTACTTC. As protein: CASSLDDRVETQYF.

This clone was counted a few times. V and J are TRBV19 and TRBJ1-5; D is perhaps TRBD1 (6 bases). The V gene lost 6 bases and the J gene lost 0 bases, with 9 bases spanning the gap. The CDR3 has 14 residues. CDR1 and CDR2 (germline): LNHDA, SQIVND (reference sequence). The CDR3 DNA reads TGTGCCAGTAGACGGACAGATAGCAATCAGCCCCAGCATTTT. Amino acid sequence: CASRRTDSNQPQHF.

The chain recombines TRBV6-5 with TRBJ2-3; D possibly corresponds to TRBD1 (5 bases). The germline V gene encodes CDR1 MNHEY and CDR2 SVGAGI. The CDR3 is 15 amino acids. V was clipped by 6 bases and J by 4 bases, with 17 bases between them. The CDR3 bases are TGTGCCAGCAGCCGAACGGGCATCAGGGCAGATACGCAGTATTTT. The encoded protein is CASSRTGIRADTQYF.

The rearrangement joins TRBV9 to TRBJ2-5; D gene unclear. Trimming removed 0 bases from V and 5 bases from J, with 11 bases in between. Looked up from germline, CDR1 is SGDLS and CDR2 is YYNGEE. The CDR3 is 14 residues long. CDR3 loop: CASSVERNGETQYF. DNA for the CDR3: TGTGCCAGCAGCGTAGAAAGGAACGGGGAGACCCAGTACTTC.

V gene TRBV6-6 combines with J gene TRBJ2-3, with TRBD2 identical over 8 bases. V dropped 6 bases and J dropped 2; count of bases not matched to a gene: 7. This CDR3 contains 15 residues. Looked up from germline, CDR1 is MNHNY and CDR2 is SVGAGI (reference sequence). The CDR3: CASSSRGGTTDTQYF. In DNA form, the CDR3 reads TGTGCCAGCAGCTCCCGGGGGGGTACCACAGATACGCAGTATTTT.

The J gene is TRBJ2-1, the V gene TRBV2; 11 bases fit TRBD2. Trimming cost V 3 bases and J 0 bases; bases outside gene matches: 7. Germline V lookup: CDR1 SNHLY, CDR2 FYNNEI. The CDR3 length is 18 residues. The chain's CDR3 is CASSDSLAGGFSYNEQFF. The CDR3 nucleotides are TGTGCCAGCAGTGATTCCCTAGCGGGGGGTTTCTCCTACAATGAGCAGTTCTTC.

The CDR3: CASSGMAGIMNTEAFF. For the CDR3, the DNA is TGCGCCAGCAGCGGAATGGCAGGAATCATGAACACTGAAGCTTTCTTT. The chain couples TRBV4-1 to TRBJ1-1; D uncertain. This CDR3 contains 16 residues. CDR1 and CDR2 (germline): MGHRA, YSYEKL. Trimming left V 5 bases short and J 0 bases short, with 16 bases between.

This chain links TRBV7-9 with TRBJ1-2, with TRBD1 matching 7 bases. The CDR3 spans 15 residues. The germline V gene has CDR1 SEHNR and CDR2 FQNEAQ (reference sequence). Trimming took 4 bases from V and 4 from J; bases not matched to a gene: 9. The CDR3 region has the DNA TGTGCCAGCAGCTCCGATGACAGGGATTCCTATGGCTACACCTTC. Its protein product is CASSSDDRDSYGYTF.

In DNA form, the CDR3 reads TGTGCCAGTAGTATCACCCGCGCCGCGTACAATGAGCAGTTCTTC. Protein: CASSITRAAYNEQFF. The J gene is TRBJ2-1, the V gene TRBV19; D is uncertain. This CDR3 comprises 15 residues. Trimming took 3 bases from V and 4 from J, leaving 13 bases between them. The V gene's germline CDR1 is LNHDA and CDR2 SQIVND (reference sequence).

This chain links TRBV7-2 with TRBJ1-5; possible D gene TRBD1, 6 bases. Looked up from germline, CDR1 is SGHTA and CDR2 is FQGNSA. The CDR3 is 15 residues long. Trimming cost V 2 bases and J 7 bases, with 15 bases left between them. The CDR3, as DNA: TGTGCCAGCAGCTTATACGGACAGACGACACAGCCCCAGCATTTT. Protein sequence: CASSLYGQTTQPQHF. The full variable domain, in which reference TRBV7-2 and TRBJ1-5 provide the parts outside the CDR3, is GAGVSQSPSNKVTEKGKDVELRCDPISGHTALYWYRQSLGQGLEFLIYFQGNSAPDKSGLPSDRFSAERTGGSVSTLTIQRTQQEDSAVYLCASSLYGQTTQPQHFGDGTRLSIL.

The gene calls are TRBV12-3 or TRBV12-4 and TRBJ1-2, with 9 bases that match TRBD1. The CDR3 runs 13 residues. V gave up 6 bases and J gave up 4 bases; unmatched junction bases: 3. Here the CDR3 reads CASRMTGGYGYTF. The CDR3 DNA follows: TGTGCCAGCAGGATGACAGGGGGCTATGGCTACACCTTC.

This clone appeared a few times. The chain joins TRBV4-3 to TRBJ2-3; no firm D call. Trimming removed 0 bases from V and 0 bases from J, with 7 bases in between. Per the germline V gene, CDR1 is LGHNA and CDR2 is YSLEER. There are 15 residues in the CDR3. CDR3 loop: CASSQDGPSTDTQYF. The CDR3 DNA is TGCGCCAGCAGCCAAGATGGGCCTAGCACAGATACGCAGTATTTT.

V gene TRBV28 combines with J gene TRBJ1-2, with 8 bases that match TRBD1. The germline CDR1 and CDR2 sequences are MDHEN and SYDVKM. The CDR3 sequence is 16 residues long. Losses at the gene ends were 6 bases for V and 8 bases for J; bases not matched to a gene: 17. CDR3 protein: CASSPPIRGLWGGYTF. The CDR3 DNA reads TGTGCCAGCAGCCCACCCATCAGGGGGCTCTGGGGGGGCTACACCTTC.

The V gene is TRBV5-1, the J gene TRBJ1-5, with 7 bases fitting TRBD1. With V trimmed by 0 bases and J by 4 bases, 1 base remained unmatched. The CDR3 covers 14 residues. Looked up from germline, CDR1 is SGHRS and CDR2 is YFSETQ. CDR3 DNA: TGCGCCAGCAGCTTGGCAGGGGGGAATCAGCCCCAGCATTTT. Protein sequence: CASSLAGGNQPQHF.

The V gene is TRBV2, the J gene TRBJ1-6; D possibly corresponds to TRBD1 (5 bases). V was clipped by 5 bases and J by 3 bases, with 11 bases between them. CDR1 SNHLY and CDR2 FYNNEI come from the germline V gene. The CDR3 consists of 15 residues. In DNA, the CDR3 is TGTGCCAGCAGTCCCGACAGCATCTATAATTCACCCCTCCACTTT. Its translation is CASSPDSIYNSPLHF.

V is TRBV21-1 and J is TRBJ2-4; the table gives TRBD2 as D, unverified against the DNA. TRBV21-1 has pseudogene status. This CDR3 region has 17 residues. For the CDR3, the DNA is TGTGCCAGCAGCAAAGTCCGGAGTGTGCTAGCCAAAAACATTCAGTACTTC. It translates to CASSKVRSVLAKNIQYF.

The DNA for the CDR3 is TGCGCCAGCAGCCAAGACCTAACCGGGACAGGGTCGGACACTGAAGCTTTCTTT. Translating gives CASSQDLTGTGSDTEAFF. The chain carries TRBV4-1 and TRBJ1-1; TRBD1 aligns across 9 bases. V lost 0 bases and J lost 3; bases outside the gene matches: 11. The V gene's germline CDR1 is MGHRA and CDR2 YSYEKL. The CDR3 contains 18 residues.

The sample holds one count of this clone. The V gene is TRBV24-1, the J gene TRBJ1-1, with TRBD1 matching 8 bases. The CDR3 is made up of 13 amino acids. Trimming took 3 bases from V and 7 from J; bases not matched to a gene: 3. Germline V gene lookup returns CDR1 KGHDR and CDR2 SFDVKD. Here the CDR3 reads CATSDHDRGEAFF. The CDR3 bases are TGTGCCACCAGTGATCATGACAGGGGTGAAGCTTTCTTT.

This clone was seen a single time. V gene TRBV9 combines with J gene TRBJ2-5, with TRBD2 identical over 9 bases. Looked up from germline, CDR1 is SGDLS and CDR2 is YYNGEE. V was pared by 0 bases and J by 5 bases, with 5 bases of the junction left unmatched. The CDR3 has 15 residues. CDR3 DNA sequence: TGTGCCAGCAGCGTAGCTGGGCGGGGGGGCGAGACCCAGTACTTC. Protein sequence: CASSVAGRGGETQYF.

This clone was seen more than once but under ten times. The chain recombines TRBV11-3 with TRBJ2-1; 12 bases are a match to TRBD2. CDR3 size: 16 residues. Trimming removed 5 bases from V and 6 bases from J; junction bases left unmatched: 8. From germline, CDR1 is SGHNT and CDR2 YENEEA. CDR3 region: CASSPRLAGVANEQFF. The CDR3 region has the DNA TGTGCCAGCAGCCCCAGACTAGCGGGAGTCGCCAATGAGCAGTTCTTC.